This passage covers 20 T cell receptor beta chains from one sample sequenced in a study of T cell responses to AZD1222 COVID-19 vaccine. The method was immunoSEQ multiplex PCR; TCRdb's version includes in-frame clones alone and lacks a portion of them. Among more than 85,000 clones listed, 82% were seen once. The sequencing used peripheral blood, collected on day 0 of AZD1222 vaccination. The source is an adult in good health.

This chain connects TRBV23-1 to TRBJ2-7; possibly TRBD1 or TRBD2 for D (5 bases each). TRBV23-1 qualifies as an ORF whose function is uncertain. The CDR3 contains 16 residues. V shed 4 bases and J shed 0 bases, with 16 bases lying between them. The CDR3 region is CASSRGRRGSSYEQYF. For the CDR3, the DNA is TGCGCCAGCAGTCGAGGGCGCCGGGGCAGCTCCTACGAGCAGTACTTC.

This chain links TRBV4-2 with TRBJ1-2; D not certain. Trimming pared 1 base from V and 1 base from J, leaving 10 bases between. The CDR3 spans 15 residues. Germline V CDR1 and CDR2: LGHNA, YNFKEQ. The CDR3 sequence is CASSQVAMGNYGYTF. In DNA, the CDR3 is TGTGCCAGCAGCCAAGTCGCGATGGGTAACTATGGCTACACCTTC.

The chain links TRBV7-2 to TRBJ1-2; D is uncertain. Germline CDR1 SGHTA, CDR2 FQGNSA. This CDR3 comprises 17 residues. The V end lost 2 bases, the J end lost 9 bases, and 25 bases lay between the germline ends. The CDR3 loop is CASSLYSFFGGWGSYTF. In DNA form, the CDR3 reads TGTGCCAGCAGCTTATACAGTTTTTTCGGTGGGTGGGGAAGCTACACCTTC. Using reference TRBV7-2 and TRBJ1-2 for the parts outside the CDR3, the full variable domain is GAGVSQSPSNKVTEKGKDVELRCDPISGHTALYWYRQSLGQGLEFLIYFQGNSAPDKSGLPSDRFSAERTGGSVSTLTIQRTQQEDSAVYLCASSLYSFFGGWGSYTFGSGTRLTVV.

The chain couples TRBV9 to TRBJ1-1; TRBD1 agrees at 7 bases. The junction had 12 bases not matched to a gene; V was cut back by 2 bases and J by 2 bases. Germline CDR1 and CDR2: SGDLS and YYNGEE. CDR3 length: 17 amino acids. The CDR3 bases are TGTGCCAGCAGCGTCAGGCCAGGGGGACAAGTCAACACTGAAGCTTTCTTT. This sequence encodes CASSVRPGGQVNTEAFF. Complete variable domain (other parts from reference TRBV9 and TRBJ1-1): DSGVTQTPKHLITATGQRVTLRCSPRSGDLSVYWYQQSLDQGLQFLIQYYNGEERAKGNILERFSAQQFPDLHSELNLSSLELGDSALYFCASSVRPGGQVNTEAFFGQGTRLTVV.

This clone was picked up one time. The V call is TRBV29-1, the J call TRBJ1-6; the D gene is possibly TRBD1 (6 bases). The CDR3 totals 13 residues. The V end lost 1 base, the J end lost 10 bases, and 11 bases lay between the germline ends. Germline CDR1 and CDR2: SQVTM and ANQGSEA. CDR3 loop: CSVEVARGSPLHF. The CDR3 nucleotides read TGCAGCGTTGAAGTTGCCAGGGGATCACCCCTCCACTTT.

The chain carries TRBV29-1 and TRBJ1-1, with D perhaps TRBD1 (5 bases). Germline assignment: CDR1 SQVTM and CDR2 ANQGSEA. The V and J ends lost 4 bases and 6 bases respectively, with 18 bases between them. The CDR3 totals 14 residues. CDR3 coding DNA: TGCAGCGTTGTCCGGAGGCGGGACTCCTCTGAAGCTTTCTTT. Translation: CSVVRRRDSSEAFF. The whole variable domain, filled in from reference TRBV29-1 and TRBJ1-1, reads SAVISQKPSRDICQRGTSLTIQCQVDSQVTMMFWYRQQPGQSLTLIATANQGSEATYESGFVIDKFPISRPNLTFSTLTVSNMSPEDSSIYLCSVVRRRDSSEAFFGQGTRLTVV.

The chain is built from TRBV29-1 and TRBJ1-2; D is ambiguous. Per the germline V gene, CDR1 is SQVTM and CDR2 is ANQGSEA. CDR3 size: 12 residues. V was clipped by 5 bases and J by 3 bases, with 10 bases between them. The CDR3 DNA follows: TGCAGCGTTACAAATTCGGACTATGGCTACACCTTC. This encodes CSVTNSDYGYTF.

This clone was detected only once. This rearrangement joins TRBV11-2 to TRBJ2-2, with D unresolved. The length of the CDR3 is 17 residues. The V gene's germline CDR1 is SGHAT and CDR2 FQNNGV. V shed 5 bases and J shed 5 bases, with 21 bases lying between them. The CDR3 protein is CASSLQVGRLRTGELFF. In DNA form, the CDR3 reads TGTGCCAGCAGCCTCCAAGTCGGAAGGTTGAGAACCGGGGAGCTGTTTTTT.

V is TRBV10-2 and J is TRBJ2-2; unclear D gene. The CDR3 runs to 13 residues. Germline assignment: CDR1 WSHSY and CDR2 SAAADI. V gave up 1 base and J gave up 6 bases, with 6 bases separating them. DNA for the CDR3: TGCGCCAGCAGTGAGTTAATTCCCGGGGAGCTGTTTTTT. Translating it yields CASSELIPGELFF.

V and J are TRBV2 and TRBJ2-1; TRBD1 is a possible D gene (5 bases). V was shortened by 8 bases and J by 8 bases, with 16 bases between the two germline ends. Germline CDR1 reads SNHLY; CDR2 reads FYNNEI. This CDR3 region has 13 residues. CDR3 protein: CASSLGRGDEQFF. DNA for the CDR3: TGTGCCAGCTCTTTGGGGCGTGGGGATGAGCAGTTCTTC.

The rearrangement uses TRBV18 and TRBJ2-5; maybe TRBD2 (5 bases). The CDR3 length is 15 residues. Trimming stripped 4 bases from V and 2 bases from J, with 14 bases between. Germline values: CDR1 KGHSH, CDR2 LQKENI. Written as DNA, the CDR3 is TGTGCCAGCTCACGCGGGCCGAACCTACAAGAGACCCAGTACTTC. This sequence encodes CASSRGPNLQETQYF.

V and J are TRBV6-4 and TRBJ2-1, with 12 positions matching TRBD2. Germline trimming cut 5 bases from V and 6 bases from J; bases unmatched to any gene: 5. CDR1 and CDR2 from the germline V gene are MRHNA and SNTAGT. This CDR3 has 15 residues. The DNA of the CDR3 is TGTGCCAGCAGTAAGACTAGCGGGGGCGGCAATGAGCAGTTCTTC. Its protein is CASSKTSGGGNEQFF.

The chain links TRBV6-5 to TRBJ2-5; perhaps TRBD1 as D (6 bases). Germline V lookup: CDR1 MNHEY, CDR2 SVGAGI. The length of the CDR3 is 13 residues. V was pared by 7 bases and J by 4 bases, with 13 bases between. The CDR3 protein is CASTIRGGETQYF. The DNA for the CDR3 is TGTGCCAGCACCATAAGAGGGGGAGAGACCCAGTACTTC.

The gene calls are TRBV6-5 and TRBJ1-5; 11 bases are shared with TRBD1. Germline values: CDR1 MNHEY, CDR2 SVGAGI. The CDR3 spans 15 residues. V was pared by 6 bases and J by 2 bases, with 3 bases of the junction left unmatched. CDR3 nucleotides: TGTGCCAGCAGCCGGACAGGGGGCGGCAATCAGCCCCAGCATTTT. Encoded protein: CASSRTGGGNQPQHF.

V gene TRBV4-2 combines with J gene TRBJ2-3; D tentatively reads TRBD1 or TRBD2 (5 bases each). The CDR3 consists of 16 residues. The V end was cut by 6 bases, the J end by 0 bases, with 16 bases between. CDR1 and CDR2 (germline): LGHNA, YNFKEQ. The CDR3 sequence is CASRGPGTSSTDTQYF. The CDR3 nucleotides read TGTGCCAGCAGAGGTCCAGGGACCTCTAGCACAGATACGCAGTATTTT.

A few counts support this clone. CDR3 DNA sequence: TGTGCCAGCAGCGTAGGGACCGGGACAGGGGCTGAAGCTTTCTTT. This gives the protein CASSVGTGTGAEAFF. This chain joins TRBV7-8 and TRBJ1-1, with 10 bases identical to TRBD1. CDR1 SGHVS and CDR2 FQNEAQ come from the germline V gene. The CDR3 sequence is 15 residues long. J gave up 6 bases and V 5 bases, and 9 bases lay outside the gene matches.

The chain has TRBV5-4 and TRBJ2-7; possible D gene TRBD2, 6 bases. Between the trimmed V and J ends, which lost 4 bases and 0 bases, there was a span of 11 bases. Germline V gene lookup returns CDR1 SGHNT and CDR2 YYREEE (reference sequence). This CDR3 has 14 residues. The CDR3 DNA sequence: TGTGCCAGCAGCCGAGGGACTCTCTCCTACGAGCAGTACTTC. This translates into CASSRGTLSYEQYF.

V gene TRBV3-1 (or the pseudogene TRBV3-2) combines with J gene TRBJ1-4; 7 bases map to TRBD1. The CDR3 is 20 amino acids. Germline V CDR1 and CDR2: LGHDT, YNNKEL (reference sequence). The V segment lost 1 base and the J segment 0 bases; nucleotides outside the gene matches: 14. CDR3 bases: TGTGCCAGCAGCCAAGGTTTCGGCAGGGGGTTCTATCCAACTAATGAAAAACTGTTTTTT. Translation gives CASSQGFGRGFYPTNEKLFF.

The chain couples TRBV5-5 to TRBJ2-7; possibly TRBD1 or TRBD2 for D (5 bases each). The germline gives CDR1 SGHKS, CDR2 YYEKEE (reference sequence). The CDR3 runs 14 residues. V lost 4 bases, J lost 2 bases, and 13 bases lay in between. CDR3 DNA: TGTGCCAGCAGCCCGTCCGGGACGACCTACGAGCAGTACTTC. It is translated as CASSPSGTTYEQYF.

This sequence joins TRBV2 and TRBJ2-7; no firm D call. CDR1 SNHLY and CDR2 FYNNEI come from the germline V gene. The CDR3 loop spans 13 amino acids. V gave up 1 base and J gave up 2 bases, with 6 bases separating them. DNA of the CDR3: TGTGCCAGCAGTGAAGGGGCTGCCTACGAGCAGTACTTC. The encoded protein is CASSEGAAYEQYF.